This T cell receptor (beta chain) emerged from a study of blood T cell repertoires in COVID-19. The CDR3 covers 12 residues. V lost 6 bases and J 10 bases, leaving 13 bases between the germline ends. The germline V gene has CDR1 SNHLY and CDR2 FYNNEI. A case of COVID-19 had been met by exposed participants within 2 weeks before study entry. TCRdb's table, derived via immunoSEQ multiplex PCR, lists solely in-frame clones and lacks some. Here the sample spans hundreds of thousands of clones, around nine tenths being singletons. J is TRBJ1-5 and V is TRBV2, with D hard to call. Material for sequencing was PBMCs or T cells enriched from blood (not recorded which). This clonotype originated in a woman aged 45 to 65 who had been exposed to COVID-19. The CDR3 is CASSQALFPQHF. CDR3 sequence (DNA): TGTGCCAGCAGCCAGGCCTTGTTCCCCCAGCATTTT.